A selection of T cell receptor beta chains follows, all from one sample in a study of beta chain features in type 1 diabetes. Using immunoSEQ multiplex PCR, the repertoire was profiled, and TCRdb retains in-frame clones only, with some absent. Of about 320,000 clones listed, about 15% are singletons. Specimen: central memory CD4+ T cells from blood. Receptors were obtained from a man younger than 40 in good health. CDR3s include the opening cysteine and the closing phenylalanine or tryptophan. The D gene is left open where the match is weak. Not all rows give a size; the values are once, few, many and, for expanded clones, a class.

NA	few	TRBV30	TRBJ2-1	CAWSVRDEQFF	TGTGCCTGGAGTGTAAGGGATGAGCAGTTCTTC
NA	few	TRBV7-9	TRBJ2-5	CASSLGDISETQYF	TGTGCCAGCAGCCTAGGGGACATTTCTGAGACCCAGTACTTC
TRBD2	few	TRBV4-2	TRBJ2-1	CASSQGLAGAGNEQFF	TGTGCCAGCAGCCAAGGACTAGCGGGAGCAGGGAATGAGCAGTTCTTC
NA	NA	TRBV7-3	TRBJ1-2	CASSLTYQGRKSDLNVTF	TGTGCCAGCAGCTTAACATATCAGGGGCGAAAGTCCGACCTGAATGTCACCTTC
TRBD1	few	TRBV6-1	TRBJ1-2	CASSEWGQGAARDGYTF	TGTGCCAGCAGTGAATGGGGACAGGGGGCCGCCCGTGACGGCTACACCTTC
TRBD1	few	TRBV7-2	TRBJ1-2	CASSEQGGRGYGYTF	TGTGCCAGCAGCGAACAGGGGGGCAGGGGCTATGGCTACACCTTC
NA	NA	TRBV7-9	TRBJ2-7	CASSLDKSSYEQYF	TGTGCCAGCAGCTTAGATAAGAGTTCCTACGAGCAGTACTTC
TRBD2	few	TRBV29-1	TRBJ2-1	CSVARFSGALSYNEQFF	TGCAGCGTTGCCCGCTTTAGCGGGGCCCTCTCCTACAATGAGCAGTTCTTC
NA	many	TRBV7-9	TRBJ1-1	CASSRRTAEAFF	TGTGCCAGCAGCAGACGGACAGCAGAAGCTTTCTTT
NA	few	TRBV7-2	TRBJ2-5	CASSPLFTQETQYF	TGTGCCAGCAGCCCCCTATTTACCCAAGAGACCCAGTACTTC
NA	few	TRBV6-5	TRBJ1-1	CASSWPSRPMAEAFF	TGTGCCAGCAGCTGGCCCAGTCGGCCGATGGCTGAAGCTTTCTTT
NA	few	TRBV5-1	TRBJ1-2	CASSLADTPFNGYTF	TGCGCCAGCAGCTTGGCCGACACCCCCTTTAATGGCTACACCTTC
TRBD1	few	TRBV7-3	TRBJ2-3	CASSLGQGADTQYF	TGTGCCAGCAGCTTAGGACAGGGGGCAGATACGCAGTATTTT
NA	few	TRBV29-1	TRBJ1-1	CSVVGQMGTEAFF	TGCAGCGTTGTAGGACAGATGGGGACTGAAGCTTTCTTT
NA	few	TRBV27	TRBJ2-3	CASRGTGEKGPTQYF	TGTGCCAGCAGGGGTACCGGGGAAAAGGGGCCTACGCAGTATTTT
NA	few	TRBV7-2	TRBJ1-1	CASTVGRMNTEAFF	TGTGCCAGCACAGTCGGACGAATGAACACTGAAGCTTTCTTT
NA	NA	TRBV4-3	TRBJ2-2	CASSQDPSDNTGELFF	TGCGCCAGCAGCCAAGACCCTAGCGATAACACCGGGGAGCTGTTTTTT
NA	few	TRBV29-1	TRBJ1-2	CSGGDVYYGYTF	TGCAGCGGGGGGGACGTATATTATGGCTACACCTTC
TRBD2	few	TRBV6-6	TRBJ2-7	CASSIHSGGMYEQYF	TGTGCCAGCAGCATACATAGCGGGGGGATGTACGAGCAGTACTTC
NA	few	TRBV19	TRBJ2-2	CASSNRVFTGELFF	TGTGCCAGTAGTAACAGGGTTTTTACCGGGGAGCTGTTTTTT
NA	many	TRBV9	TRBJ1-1	CASSSRTAEAFF	TGTGCCAGCAGCTCCCGGACAGCTGAAGCTTTCTTT
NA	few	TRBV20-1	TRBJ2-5	CSGLKQETQYF	TGCAGCGGCCTTAAACAAGAGACCCAGTACTTC
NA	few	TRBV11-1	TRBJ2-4	CASSPRDTVAKNIQYF	TGTGCCAGCAGCCCAAGGGACACAGTAGCCAAAAACATTCAGTACTTC
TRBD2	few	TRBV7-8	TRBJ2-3	CASSSRLAGGGGTDTQYF	TGTGCCAGCAGCTCCAGACTAGCGGGAGGAGGGGGCACAGATACGCAGTATTTT
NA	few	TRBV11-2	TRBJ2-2	CASSWGSNTGELFF	TGTGCCAGCAGCTGGGGCAGCAACACCGGGGAGCTGTTTTTT
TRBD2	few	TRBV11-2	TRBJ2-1	CASSLERGGSNEQFF	TGTGCCAGCAGCTTAGAGCGGGGGGGTTCCAATGAGCAGTTCTTC
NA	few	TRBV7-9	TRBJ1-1	CASSLVRQAEAFF	TGTGCCAGCAGCTTAGTTCGACAAGCCGAAGCTTTCTTT
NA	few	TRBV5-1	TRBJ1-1	CASSLVWGEAFF	TGCGCCAGCAGCTTGGTGTGGGGGGAAGCTTTCTTT
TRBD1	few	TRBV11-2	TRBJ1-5	CASSPDRGLEPQHF	TGTGCCAGCAGCCCGGACAGGGGGCTTGAGCCCCAGCATTTT
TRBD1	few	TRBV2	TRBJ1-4	CASIPQTQGVLFF	TGTGCCAGCATCCCCCAGACACAGGGGGTACTGTTTTTT
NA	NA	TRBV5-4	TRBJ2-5	CASSSGMQETQYF	TGTGCCAGCAGCTCTGGGATGCAAGAGACCCAGTACTTC
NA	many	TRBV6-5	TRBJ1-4	CASSSSGTSEKLFF	TGTGCCAGCAGTTCCTCCGGGACATCGGAAAAACTGTTTTTT
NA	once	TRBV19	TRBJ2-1	CASSPGLTYNEQFF	TGTGCCAGTTCTCCGGGGCTTACCTACAATGAGCAGTTCTTC
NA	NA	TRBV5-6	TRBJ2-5	CASSLVVRGETQYF	TGTGCCAGCAGCTTGGTGGTCAGGGGAGAGACCCAGTACTTC
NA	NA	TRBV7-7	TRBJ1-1	CASSLSQNTEAFF	TGTGCTAGCAGCTTAAGCCAGAACACTGAAGCTTTCTTT
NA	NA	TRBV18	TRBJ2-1	CASSPGGGTYNEQFF	TGTGCCAGCTCGCCGGGGGGCGGGACGTACAATGAGCAGTTCTTC
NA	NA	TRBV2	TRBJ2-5	CASSVGTAFLVETQYF	TGTGCCAGCAGTGTTGGAACAGCCTTTTTGGTTGAGACCCAGTACTTC
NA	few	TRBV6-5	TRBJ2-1	CASSYSPRQYNEQFF	TGTGCCAGCAGTTACTCTCCGAGGCAATACAATGAGCAGTTCTTC
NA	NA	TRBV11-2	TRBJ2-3	CASSLPTTDTQYF	TGTGCCAGCAGCTTACCTACCACAGATACGCAGTATTTT
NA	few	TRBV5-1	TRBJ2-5	CASSPTSYQETQYF	TGCGCCAGCAGCCCAACTAGTTATCAAGAGACCCAGTACTTC
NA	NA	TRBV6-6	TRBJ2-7	CASSPLPGSYEQYF	TGTGCCAGCAGTCCCCTCCCCGGCTCCTACGAGCAGTACTTC
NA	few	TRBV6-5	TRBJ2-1	CASNQADEQFF	TGTGCTTCCAATCAGGCCGATGAGCAGTTCTTC
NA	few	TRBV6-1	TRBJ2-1	CASKAGAAYNEQFF	TGTGCCAGCAAGGCAGGGGCGGCATACAATGAGCAGTTCTTC
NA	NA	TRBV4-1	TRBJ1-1	CASSQGPLGGGWTEAFF	TGCGCCAGCAGCCAAGGTCCCCTCGGGGGGGGGTGGACTGAAGCTTTCTTT
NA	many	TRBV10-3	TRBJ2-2	CASGTGELFF	TGTGCCAGTGGGACCGGGGAGCTGTTTTTT
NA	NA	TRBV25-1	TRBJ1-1	CASSEGQGRLAFF	TGTGCCAGCAGTGAAGGCCAGGGACGTTTGGCTTTCTTT
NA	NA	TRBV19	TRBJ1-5	CASSNSAWPQHF	TGTGCCAGTAGTAACAGCGCTTGGCCCCAGCATTTT
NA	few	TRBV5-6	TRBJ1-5	CASSVGGNQPQHF	TGTGCCAGCAGCGTGGGTGGCAATCAGCCCCAGCATTTT
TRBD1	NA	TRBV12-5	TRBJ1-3	CASGSERGQGFRNTIYF	TGTGCTAGTGGTTCGGAAAGGGGACAGGGGTTCAGAAACACCATATATTTT
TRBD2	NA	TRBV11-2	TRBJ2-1	CASSLSPSGVSEQFF	TGTGCCAGCAGCTTATCTCCTAGCGGGGTGAGTGAGCAGTTCTTC
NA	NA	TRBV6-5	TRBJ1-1	CASSPLEAPEAFF	TGTGCCAGCAGCCCACTGGAAGCCCCTGAAGCTTTCTTT
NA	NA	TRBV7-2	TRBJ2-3	CASSPNGGTDTQYF	TGTGCCAGCAGCCCCAATGGGGGTACAGATACGCAGTATTTT
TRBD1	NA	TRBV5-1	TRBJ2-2	CASTSTGINTGELFF	TGCGCCAGCACCTCGACAGGGATAAACACCGGGGAGCTGTTTTTT
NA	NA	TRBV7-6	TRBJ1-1	CASSSGARRGNTEAFF	TGTGCCAGCAGCTCCGGGGCCAGGCGGGGGAACACTGAAGCTTTCTTT
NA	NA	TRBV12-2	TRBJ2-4	CASRPQFFIAKNIQYF	TGTGCAAGTCGCCCCCAATTCTTCATAGCCAAAAACATTCAGTACTTC